The source of this T cell receptor beta chain is a study of post-analysis software for immune sequencing data. As for the study in general: There were relapsing-remitting, secondary progressive and progressive-relapsing multiple sclerosis among the disease courses included.

Per the germline V gene, CDR1 is SSHAT and CDR2 is FNYEAQ (reference sequence). The CDR3 spans 14 residues. Overall study results and limits: Relative to controls, patients had about 5 TRBV segments at higher frequency, with TRBV5-6, TRBV5-1 and TRBV20-1 among these. Among multiple sclerosis patients, normalized Chao1 diversity was significantly below that of controls.

This clonotype was recorded a few times. Its antigen is not known. Relative to the germline gene, one junction end is altered; a read error may explain this. Each TCR beta cDNA library carried unique molecular identifiers. The yield from roughly 1 to 10 million T cells was 500,000 or so cDNA molecules in total. TCRdb re-derived calls from the PCR reads in MiXCR, one entry per CDR3 protein. In the table there are about half a million distinct CDR3 sequences, roughly 45% of which are singletons. The chain recombines TRBV7-7 with TRBJ2-1; no definite D call. The specimen sequenced was blood. The origin of this receptor is a girl between 10 and 17 years old with multiple sclerosis. In DNA form, the CDR3 reads TGTGCTAGCAGCTTCGAATCCCAGAGCAATGAGCAGTTCTTC. Translating gives CASSFESQSNEQFF.